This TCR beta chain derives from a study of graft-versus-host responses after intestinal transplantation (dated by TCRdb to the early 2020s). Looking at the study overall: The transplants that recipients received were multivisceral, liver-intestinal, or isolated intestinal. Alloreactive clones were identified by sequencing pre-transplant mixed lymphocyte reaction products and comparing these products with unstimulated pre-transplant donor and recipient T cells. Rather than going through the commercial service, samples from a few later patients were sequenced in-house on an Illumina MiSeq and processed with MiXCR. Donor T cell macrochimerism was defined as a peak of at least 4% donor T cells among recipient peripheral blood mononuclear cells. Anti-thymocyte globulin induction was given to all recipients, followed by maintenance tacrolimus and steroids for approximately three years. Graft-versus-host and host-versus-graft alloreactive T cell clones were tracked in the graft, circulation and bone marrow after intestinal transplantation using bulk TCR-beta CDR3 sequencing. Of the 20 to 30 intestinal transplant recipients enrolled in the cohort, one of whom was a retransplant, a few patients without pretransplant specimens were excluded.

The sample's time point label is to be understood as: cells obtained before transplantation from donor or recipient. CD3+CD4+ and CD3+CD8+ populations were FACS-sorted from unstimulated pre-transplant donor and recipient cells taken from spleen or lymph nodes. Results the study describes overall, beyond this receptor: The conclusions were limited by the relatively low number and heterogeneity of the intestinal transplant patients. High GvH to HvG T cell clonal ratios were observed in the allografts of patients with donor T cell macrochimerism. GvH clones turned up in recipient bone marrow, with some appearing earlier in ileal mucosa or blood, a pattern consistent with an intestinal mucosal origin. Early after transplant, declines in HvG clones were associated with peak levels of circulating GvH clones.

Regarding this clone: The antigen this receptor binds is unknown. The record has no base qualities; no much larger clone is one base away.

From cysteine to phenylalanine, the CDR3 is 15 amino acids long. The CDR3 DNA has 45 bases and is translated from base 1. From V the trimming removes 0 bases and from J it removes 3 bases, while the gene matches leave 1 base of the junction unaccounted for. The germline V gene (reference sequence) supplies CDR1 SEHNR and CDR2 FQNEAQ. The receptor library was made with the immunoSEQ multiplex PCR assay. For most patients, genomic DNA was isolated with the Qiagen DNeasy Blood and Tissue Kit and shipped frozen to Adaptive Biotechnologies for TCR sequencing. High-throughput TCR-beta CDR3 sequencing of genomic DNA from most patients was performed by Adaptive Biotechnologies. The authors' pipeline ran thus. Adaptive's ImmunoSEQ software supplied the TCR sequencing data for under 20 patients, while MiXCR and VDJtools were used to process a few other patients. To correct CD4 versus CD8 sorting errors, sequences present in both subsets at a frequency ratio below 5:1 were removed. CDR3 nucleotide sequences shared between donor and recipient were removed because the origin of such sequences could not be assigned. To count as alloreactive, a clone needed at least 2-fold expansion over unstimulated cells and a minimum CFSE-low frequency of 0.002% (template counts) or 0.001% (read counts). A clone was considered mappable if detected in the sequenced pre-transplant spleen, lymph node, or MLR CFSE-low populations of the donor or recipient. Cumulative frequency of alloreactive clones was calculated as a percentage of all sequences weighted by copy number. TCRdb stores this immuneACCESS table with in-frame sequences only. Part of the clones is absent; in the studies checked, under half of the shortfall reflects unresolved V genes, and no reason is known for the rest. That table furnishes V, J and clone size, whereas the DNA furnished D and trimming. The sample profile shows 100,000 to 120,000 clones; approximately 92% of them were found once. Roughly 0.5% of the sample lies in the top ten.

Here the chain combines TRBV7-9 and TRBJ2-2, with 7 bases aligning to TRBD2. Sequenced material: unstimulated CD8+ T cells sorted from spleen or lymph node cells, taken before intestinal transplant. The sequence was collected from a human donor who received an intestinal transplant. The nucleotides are TGTGCCAGCAGCTTAGCCCTAGCGGACACCGGGGAGCTGTTTTTT. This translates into CASSLALADTGELFF.